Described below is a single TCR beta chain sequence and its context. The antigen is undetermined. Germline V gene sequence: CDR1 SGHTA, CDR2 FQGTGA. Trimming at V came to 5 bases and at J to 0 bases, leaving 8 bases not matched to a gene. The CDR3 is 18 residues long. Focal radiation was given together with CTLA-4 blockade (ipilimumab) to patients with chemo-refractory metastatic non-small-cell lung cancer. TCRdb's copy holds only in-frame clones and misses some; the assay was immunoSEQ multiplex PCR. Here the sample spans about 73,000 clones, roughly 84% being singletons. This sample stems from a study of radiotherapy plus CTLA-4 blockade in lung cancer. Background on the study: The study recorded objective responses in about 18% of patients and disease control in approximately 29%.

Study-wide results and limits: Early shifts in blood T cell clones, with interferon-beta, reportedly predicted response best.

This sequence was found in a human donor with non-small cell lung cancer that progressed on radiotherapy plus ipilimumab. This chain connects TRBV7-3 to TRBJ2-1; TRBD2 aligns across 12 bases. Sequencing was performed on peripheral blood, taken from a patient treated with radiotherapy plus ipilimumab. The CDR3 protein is CASSPGTSGPLSYNEQFF. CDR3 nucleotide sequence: TGTGCCAGCAGCCCAGGGACTAGCGGGCCCCTCTCCTACAATGAGCAGTTCTTC.